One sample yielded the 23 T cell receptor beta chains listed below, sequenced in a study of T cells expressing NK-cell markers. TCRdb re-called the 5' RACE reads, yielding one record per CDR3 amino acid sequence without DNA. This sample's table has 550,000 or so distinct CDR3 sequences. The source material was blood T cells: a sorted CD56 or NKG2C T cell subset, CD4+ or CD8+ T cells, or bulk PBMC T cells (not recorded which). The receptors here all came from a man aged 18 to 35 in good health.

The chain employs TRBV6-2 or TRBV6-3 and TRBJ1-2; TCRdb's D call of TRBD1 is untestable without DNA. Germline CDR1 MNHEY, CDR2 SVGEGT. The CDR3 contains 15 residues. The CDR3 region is CASSYLGGGRDGYTF.

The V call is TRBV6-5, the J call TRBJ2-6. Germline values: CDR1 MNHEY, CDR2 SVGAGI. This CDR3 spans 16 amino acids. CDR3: CASSYRVGPGANVLTF.

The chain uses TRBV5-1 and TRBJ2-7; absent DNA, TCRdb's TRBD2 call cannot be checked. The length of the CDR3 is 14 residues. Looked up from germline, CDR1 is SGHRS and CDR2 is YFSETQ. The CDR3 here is CASSPKREIHEQYF.

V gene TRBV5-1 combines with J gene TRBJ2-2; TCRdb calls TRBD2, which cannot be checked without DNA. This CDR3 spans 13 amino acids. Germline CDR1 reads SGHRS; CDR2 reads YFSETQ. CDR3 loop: CATSSSGIRELFF.

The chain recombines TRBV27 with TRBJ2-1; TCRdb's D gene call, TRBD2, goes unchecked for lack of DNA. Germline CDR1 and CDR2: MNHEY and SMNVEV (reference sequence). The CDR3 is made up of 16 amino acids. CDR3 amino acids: CATRVGGLEPYNEQFF.

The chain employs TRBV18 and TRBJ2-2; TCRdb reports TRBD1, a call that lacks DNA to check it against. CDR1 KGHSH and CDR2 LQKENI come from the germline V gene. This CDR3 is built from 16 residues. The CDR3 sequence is CASSLQRDRNTGELFF. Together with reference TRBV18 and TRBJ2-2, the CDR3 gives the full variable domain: NAGVMQNPRHLVRRRGQEARLRCSPMKGHSHVYWYRQLPEEGLKFMVYLQKENIIDESGMPKERFSAEFPKEGPSILRIQQVVRGDSAAYFCASSLQRDRNTGELFFGEGSRLTVL.

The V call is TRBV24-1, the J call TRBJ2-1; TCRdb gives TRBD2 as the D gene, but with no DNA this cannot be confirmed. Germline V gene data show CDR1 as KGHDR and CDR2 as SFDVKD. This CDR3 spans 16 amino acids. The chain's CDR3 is CATSDFSGGRHNEQFF.

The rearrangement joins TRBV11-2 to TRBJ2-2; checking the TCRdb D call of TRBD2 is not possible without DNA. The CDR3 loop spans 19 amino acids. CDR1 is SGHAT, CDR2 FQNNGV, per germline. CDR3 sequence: CASSLGPWGAGGNTGELFF.

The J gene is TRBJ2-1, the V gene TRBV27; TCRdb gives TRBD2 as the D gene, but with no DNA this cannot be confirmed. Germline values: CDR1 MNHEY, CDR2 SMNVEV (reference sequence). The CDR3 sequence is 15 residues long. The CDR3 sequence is CASKRSSGSYNEQFF.

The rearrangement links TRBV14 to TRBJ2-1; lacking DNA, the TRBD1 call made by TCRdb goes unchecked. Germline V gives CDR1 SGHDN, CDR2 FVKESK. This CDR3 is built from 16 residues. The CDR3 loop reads CASSQVTGGAVDEQFF.

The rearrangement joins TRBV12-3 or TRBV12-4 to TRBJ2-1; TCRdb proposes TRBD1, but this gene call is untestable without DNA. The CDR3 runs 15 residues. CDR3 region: CASSLRQGAYNEQFF.

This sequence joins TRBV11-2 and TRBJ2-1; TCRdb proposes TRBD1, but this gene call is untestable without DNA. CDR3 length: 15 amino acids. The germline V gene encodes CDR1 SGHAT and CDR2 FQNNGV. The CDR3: CASSARDREGPEQFF.

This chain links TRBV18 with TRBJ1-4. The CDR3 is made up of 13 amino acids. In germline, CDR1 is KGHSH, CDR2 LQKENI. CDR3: CASSPDYGEKLFF.

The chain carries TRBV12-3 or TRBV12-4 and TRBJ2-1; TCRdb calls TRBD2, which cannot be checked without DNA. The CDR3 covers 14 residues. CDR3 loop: CASSTRVGGNEQFF.

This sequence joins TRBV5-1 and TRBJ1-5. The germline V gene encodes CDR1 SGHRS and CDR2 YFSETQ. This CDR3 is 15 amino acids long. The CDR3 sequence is CASTCLCGSNQPQHF.

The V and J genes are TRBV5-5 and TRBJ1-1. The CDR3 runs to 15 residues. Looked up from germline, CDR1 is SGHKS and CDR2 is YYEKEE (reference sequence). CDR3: CASSLRVSLNTEAFF.

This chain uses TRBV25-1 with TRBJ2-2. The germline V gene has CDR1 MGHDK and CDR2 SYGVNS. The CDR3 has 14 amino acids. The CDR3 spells CASRDGSNTGELFF.

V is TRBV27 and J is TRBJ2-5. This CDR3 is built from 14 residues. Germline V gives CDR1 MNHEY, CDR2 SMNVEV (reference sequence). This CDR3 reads CASSVSRESETQYF.

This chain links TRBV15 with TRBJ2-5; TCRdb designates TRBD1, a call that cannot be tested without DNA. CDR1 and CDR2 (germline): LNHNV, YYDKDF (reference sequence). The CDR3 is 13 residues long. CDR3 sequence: CATSKGTYETQYF.

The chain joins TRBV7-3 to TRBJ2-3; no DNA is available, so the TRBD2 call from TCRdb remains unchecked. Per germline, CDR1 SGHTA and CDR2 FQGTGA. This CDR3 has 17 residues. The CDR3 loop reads CASSQPTGAGPRDTQYF.

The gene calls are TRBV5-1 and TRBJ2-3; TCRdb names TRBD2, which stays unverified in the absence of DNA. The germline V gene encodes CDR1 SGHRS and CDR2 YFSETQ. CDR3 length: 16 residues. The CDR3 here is CASSSGREAGTDTQYF. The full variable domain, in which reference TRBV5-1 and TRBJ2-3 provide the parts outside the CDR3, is KAGVTQTPRYLIKTRGQQVTLSCSPISGHRSVSWYQQTPGQGLQFLFEYFSETQRNKGNFPGRFSGRQFSNSRSEMNVSTLELGDSALYLCASSSGREAGTDTQYFGPGTRLTVL.

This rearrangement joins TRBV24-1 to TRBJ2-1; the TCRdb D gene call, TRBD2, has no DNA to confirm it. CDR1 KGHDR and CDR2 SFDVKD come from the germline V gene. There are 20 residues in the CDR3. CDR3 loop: CATSDPGTGWTSGAYNEQFF.

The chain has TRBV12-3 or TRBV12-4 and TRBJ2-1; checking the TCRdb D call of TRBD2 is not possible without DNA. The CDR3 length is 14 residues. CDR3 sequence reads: CASLTSDRLNEQFF.